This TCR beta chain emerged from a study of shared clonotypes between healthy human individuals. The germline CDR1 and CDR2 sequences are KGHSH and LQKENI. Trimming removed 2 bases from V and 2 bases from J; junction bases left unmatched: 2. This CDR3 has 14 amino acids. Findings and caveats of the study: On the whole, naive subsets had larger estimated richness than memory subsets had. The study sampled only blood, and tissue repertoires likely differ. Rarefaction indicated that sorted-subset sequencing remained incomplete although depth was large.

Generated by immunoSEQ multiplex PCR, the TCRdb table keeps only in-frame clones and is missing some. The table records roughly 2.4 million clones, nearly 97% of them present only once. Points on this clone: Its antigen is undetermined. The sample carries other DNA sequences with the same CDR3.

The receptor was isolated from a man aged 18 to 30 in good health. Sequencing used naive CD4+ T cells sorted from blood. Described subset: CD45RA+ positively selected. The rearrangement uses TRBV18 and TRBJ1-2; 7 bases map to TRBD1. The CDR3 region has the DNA TGTGCCAGCTCACCAGGGACAGCGAACTATGGCTACACCTTC. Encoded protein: CASSPGTANYGYTF. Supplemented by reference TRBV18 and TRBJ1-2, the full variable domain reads NAGVMQNPRHLVRRRGQEARLRCSPMKGHSHVYWYRQLPEEGLKFMVYLQKENIIDESGMPKERFSAEFPKEGPSILRIQQVVRGDSAAYFCASSPGTANYGYTFGSGTRLTVV.